This T cell receptor beta chain came from a study of cytomegalovirus exposure and HLA in healthy donors. Clones were read by immunoSEQ multiplex PCR, and TCRdb kept only the in-frame ones, dropping some. Of around 200,000 clones in the sample, 80% to 85% are singletons; the top ten hold under 3.5%. V dropped 4 bases and J dropped 6; count of bases not matched to a gene: 7. This CDR3 region has 15 residues. Germline V gene sequence: CDR1 LGHNA, CDR2 YNFKEQ. The source material was PBMCs. The chain recombines TRBV4-2 with TRBJ1-1; TRBD1 aligns across 11 bases. The receptor was derived from a woman aged 18-29 years in good health and CMV-seropositive. The chain's CDR3 is CASSLWTGGISEAFF. The DNA for the CDR3 is TGTGCCAGCAGCCTTTGGACAGGGGGCATATCTGAAGCTTTCTTT.